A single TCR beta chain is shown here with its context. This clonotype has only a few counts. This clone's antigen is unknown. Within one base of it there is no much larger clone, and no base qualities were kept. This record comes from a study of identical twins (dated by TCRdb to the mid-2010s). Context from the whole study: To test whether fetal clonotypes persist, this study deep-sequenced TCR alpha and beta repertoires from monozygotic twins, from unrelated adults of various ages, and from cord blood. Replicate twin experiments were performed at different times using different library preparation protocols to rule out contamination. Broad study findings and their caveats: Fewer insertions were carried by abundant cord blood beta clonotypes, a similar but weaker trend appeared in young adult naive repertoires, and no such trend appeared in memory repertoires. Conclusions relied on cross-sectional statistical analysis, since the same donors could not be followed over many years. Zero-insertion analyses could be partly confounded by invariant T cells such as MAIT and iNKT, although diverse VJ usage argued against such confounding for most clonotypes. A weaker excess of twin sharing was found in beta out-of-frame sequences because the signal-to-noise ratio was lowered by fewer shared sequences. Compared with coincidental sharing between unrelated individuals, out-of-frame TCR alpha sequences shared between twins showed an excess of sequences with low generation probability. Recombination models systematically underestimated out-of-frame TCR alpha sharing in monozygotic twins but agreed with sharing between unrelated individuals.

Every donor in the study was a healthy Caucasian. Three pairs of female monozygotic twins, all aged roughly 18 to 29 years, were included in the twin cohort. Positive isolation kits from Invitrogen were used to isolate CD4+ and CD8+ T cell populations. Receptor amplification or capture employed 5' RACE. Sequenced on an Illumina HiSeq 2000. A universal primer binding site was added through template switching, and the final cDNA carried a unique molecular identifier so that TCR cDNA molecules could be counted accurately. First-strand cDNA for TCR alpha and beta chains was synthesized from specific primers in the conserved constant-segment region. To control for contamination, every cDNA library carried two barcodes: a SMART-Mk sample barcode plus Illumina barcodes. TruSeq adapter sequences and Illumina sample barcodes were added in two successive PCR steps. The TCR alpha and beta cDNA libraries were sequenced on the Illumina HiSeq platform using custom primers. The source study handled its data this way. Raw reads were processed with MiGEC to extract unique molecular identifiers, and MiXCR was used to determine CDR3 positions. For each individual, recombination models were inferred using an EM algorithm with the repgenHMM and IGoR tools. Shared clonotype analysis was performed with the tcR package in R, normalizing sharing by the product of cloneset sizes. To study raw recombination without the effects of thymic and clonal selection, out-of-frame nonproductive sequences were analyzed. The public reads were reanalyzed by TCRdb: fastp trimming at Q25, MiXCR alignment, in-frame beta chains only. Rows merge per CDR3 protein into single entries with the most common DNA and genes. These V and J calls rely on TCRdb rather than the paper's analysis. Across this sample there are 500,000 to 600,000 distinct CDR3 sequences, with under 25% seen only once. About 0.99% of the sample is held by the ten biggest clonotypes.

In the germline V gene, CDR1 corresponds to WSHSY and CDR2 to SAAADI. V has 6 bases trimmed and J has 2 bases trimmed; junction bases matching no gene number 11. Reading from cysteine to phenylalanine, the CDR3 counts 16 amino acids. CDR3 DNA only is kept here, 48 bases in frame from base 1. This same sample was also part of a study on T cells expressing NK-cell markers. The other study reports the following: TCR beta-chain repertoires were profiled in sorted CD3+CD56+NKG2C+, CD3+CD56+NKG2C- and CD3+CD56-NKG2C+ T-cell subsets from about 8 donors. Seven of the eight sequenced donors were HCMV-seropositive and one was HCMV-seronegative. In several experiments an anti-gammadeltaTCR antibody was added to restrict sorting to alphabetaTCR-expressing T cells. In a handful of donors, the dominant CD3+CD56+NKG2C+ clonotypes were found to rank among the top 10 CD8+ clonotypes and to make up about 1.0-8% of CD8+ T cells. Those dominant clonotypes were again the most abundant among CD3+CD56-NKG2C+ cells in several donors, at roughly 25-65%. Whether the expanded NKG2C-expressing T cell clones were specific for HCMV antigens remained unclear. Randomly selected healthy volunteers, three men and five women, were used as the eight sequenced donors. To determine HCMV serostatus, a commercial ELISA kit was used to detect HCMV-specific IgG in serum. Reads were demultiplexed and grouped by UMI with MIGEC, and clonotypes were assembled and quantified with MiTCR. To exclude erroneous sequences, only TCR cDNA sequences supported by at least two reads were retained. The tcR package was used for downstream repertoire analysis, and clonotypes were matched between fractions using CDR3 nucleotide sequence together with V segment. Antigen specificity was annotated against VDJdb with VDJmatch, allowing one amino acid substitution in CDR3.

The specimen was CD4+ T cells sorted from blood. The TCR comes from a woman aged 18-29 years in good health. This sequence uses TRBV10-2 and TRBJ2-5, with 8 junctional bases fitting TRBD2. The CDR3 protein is CASSPRRLATQETQYF. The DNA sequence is TGCGCCAGCAGCCCGAGGCGACTAGCGACGCAAGAGACCCAGTACTTC.